This TCR beta chain emerged from a study of blood T cell repertoires in COVID-19. CDR1 is KGHSH and CDR2 is LQKENI in the germline V gene. V shed 3 bases, J shed 6 bases, and the junction held 5 bases outside the gene matches. The CDR3 loop spans 14 amino acids. As processed by the authors: Reference gene primer amplification gave estimated nucleated cell counts. Generated by immunoSEQ multiplex PCR, the TCRdb table keeps only in-frame clones and is missing some. V and J calls and clone size are given by that table; D and trimming were obtained from the DNA. Here the sample spans some 30,000 clones, around nine tenths being singletons. This clone was seen only once.

The sequencing sample was made of peripheral blood. This sequence was found in a human donor in a cohort sampled during active COVID-19. The rearrangement uses TRBV18 and TRBJ2-7; TRBD1 matches 10 bases. The CDR3 region has the DNA TGTGCCAGCTCACCTGACAGGGGGCGTCGCGAGCAGTACTTC. Its translation: CASSPDRGRREQYF.